Sequencing of this T cell receptor (beta chain) was carried out in a study of T cells in Graves' hyperthyroidism and ophthalmopathy. The CDR3 is 13 residues long. Germline V gene data show CDR1 as MNHEY and CDR2 as SMNVEV (reference sequence). V lost 6 bases to trimming and J lost 3 bases, with 12 bases between them. This clonotype was detected many times. Regions amplified from RNA transcripts were the TCR beta CDR3 regions. Researchers ran a first-round RT-PCR on the TCR CDR3 using the HTBI primer set. TCRdb fed the multiplex PCR reads into MiXCR, producing one record per CDR3 protein. This table holds about 480,000 distinct CDR3 sequences, about an eighth found once.

This receptor was taken from a young woman with Graves' hyperthyroidism. The chain is built from TRBV27 and TRBJ2-7, with TRBD1 as a possible D gene (6 bases). Source material: blood. The CDR3 sequence is CASSDRLYYEQYF. CDR3 DNA: TGTGCCAGCAGCGACAGGCTCTACTACGAGCAGTACTTC.